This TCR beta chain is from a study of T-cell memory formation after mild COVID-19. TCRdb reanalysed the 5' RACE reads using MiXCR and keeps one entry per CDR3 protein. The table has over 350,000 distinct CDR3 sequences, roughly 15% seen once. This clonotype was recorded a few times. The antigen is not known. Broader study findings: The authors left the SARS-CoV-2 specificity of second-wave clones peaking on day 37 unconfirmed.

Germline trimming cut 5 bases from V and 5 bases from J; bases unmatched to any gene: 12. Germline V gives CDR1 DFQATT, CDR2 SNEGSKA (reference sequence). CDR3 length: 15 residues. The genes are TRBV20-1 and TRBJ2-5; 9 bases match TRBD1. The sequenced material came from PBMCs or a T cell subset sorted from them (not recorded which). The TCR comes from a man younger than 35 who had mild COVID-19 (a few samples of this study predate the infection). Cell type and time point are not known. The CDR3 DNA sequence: TGCAGTGCTCTAAGACCGGGACAGGGCACGGAGACCCAGTACTTC. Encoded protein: CSALRPGQGTETQYF.